This T cell receptor (beta chain) came from a study of T cell responses to AZD1222 COVID-19 vaccine. V was pared by 3 bases and J by 0 bases, with 8 bases between. There are 14 residues in the CDR3. CDR1 is SEHNR and CDR2 is FQNEAQ in the germline V gene (reference sequence). The protocol was immunoSEQ multiplex PCR, while the TCRdb copy is restricted to in-frame clones and leaves out a portion. The sample yields 150,000 to 200,000 clones, roughly 92% seen once. General study points: Targets within unmutated variant regions were reportedly found for nearly half of spike-specific TCRs. In all cases, repertoires were sampled only after the peak T cell response.

This clone has just one count. Its matching antigen is unknown. J is TRBJ2-5 and V is TRBV7-9; perhaps TRBD1 as D (5 bases). This TCR was recovered from an adult in good health. The source material was peripheral blood, sampled on day 0 of AZD1222 vaccination. CDR3 sequence (DNA): TGTGCCAGCAGCTTGGCAGGGAACCAAGAGACCCAGTACTTC. Amino acids: CASSLAGNQETQYF.